This entry lists 25 T cell receptor beta chains sequenced from one sample in a study of blood T cell repertoires in COVID-19. TCRdb's copy holds only in-frame clones and misses some; the assay was immunoSEQ multiplex PCR. The table shows about 100,000 clones, with 88% occurring only once. The sequencing sample was made of peripheral blood. The receptors here all came from a woman aged 55-70 years with acute or convalescent COVID-19.

The chain joins TRBV5-1 to TRBJ1-1; D perhaps matches TRBD1 (5 bases). CDR3 length: 14 amino acids. CDR1 and CDR2 (germline): SGHRS, YFSETQ. Trimming took 0 bases from V and 4 from J, leaving 10 bases between them. Here the CDR3 DNA reads TGCGCCAGCAGCTTGGTGGCAGGGTCCACTGAAGCTTTCTTT. It codes for CASSLVAGSTEAFF.

The chain is built from TRBV28 and TRBJ1-1, with 8 positions matching TRBD1. This CDR3 region has 17 residues. V lost 6 bases and J lost 4; bases outside the gene matches: 16. CDR1 is MDHEN and CDR2 is SYDVKM in the germline V gene. This CDR3 is CASSPPTGAARGTEAFF. The CDR3 coding sequence is TGTGCCAGCAGCCCGCCGACAGGGGCCGCGAGGGGCACTGAAGCTTTCTTT. The full variable domain, in which reference TRBV28 and TRBJ1-1 provide the parts outside the CDR3, is DVKVTQSSRYLVKRTGEKVFLECVQDMDHENMFWYRQDPGLGLRLIYFSYDVKMKEKGDIPEGYSVSREKKERFSLILESASTNQTSMYLCASSPPTGAARGTEAFFGQGTRLTVV.

This chain links TRBV28 with TRBJ2-5; the match to TRBD2 covers 12 bases. Germline V gives CDR1 MDHEN, CDR2 SYDVKM. The trim removed 5 bases at V and 4 bases at J, leaving 11 bases unmatched. This CDR3 contains 17 residues. Here the CDR3 DNA reads TGTGCCAGCAGTCGGACTAGCGGGGCCCTCGGTGGAGAGACCCAGTACTTC. This codes for CASSRTSGALGGETQYF.

Concerning this clone: One end of the junction is discordant with germline, which a read error may explain. This sequence joins TRBV30 and TRBJ2-7; maybe TRBD1 (5 bases). Germline V gene lookup returns CDR1 GTSNPN and CDR2 SVGIG (reference sequence). This CDR3 contains 13 residues. The CDR3, as DNA: TGTGCCTGGAGTTCCACGCTAGTAGGACATAGACTTTTC. The encoded protein is CAWSSTLVGHRLF.

The chain couples TRBV19 to TRBJ1-1; D is undetermined. V was pared by 7 bases and J by 1 base, with 16 bases between. This CDR3 has 15 residues. Germline loops: CDR1 LNHDA, CDR2 SQIVND (reference sequence). The CDR3 DNA reads as TGTGCCAGTACCCACTCGAGAGGGAGGAACACTGAAGCTTTCTTT. This sequence encodes CASTHSRGRNTEAFF.

The gene calls are TRBV7-3 and TRBJ2-3; 7 bases are shared with TRBD1. CDR1 and CDR2 (germline): SGHTA, FQGTGA. J gave up 1 base and V 5 bases, and 6 bases lay outside the gene matches. This CDR3 comprises 15 residues. The CDR3 region has the DNA TGTGCCAGCAGCAAAGGGGGCGCCGGCACAGATACGCAGTATTTT. Its translation is CASSKGGAGTDTQYF.

The chain has TRBV15 and TRBJ2-5; D is perhaps TRBD1 (5 bases). Per germline, CDR1 LNHNV and CDR2 YYDKDF (reference sequence). Trimming took 1 base from V and 4 from J, leaving 10 bases between them. This CDR3 comprises 14 residues. The CDR3 here is CATSRGTYGETQYF. In DNA, the CDR3 is TGTGCCACCAGCAGAGGGACATACGGAGAGACCCAGTACTTC.

The gene calls are TRBV6-4 and TRBJ2-2, with D tentatively TRBD2 (6 bases). V was trimmed by 6 bases and J by 0 bases, leaving 17 bases between them. This CDR3 has 17 residues. CDR1 is MRHNA, CDR2 SNTAGT, per germline. The CDR3 sequence is CASSRWGVGSNTGELFF. DNA for the CDR3: TGTGCCAGCAGCCGATGGGGGGTAGGCTCGAACACCGGGGAGCTGTTTTTT.

The CDR3 here is CASSQRAPGGAFF. The CDR3, as DNA: TGTGCCAGCAGCCAACGGGCACCCGGGGGAGCTTTCTTT. V usage is TRBV3-1 (or the pseudogene TRBV3-2) and J usage is TRBJ1-1; D might be TRBD1 (5 bases). Germline lookup yields CDR1 LGHDT and CDR2 YNNKEL (reference sequence). The V end lost 2 bases, the J end lost 10 bases, and 14 bases lay between the germline ends. The CDR3 is 13 amino acids.

The chain is built from TRBV7-2 and TRBJ2-3, with 7 bases matching TRBD1. This CDR3 region has 14 residues. With 5 bases clipped from V and 1 base from J, the junction kept 3 bases outside the gene matches. CDR1 and CDR2 (germline): SGHTA, FQGNSA. CDR3 DNA sequence: TGTGCCAGCAGCCAACAGGGGCGCACAGATACGCAGTATTTT. Protein: CASSQQGRTDTQYF. Full variable domain (missing parts from reference TRBV7-2 and TRBJ2-3): GAGVSQSPSNKVTEKGKDVELRCDPISGHTALYWYRQSLGQGLEFLIYFQGNSAPDKSGLPSDRFSAERTGGSVSTLTIQRTQQEDSAVYLCASSQQGRTDTQYFGPGTRLTVL.

This rearrangement joins TRBV11-3 to TRBJ2-1; 10 bases map to TRBD1. CDR3 length equals 16 residues. Trimming removed 3 bases from V and 4 bases from J; junction bases left unmatched: 6. Germline CDR1 and CDR2: SGHNT and YENEEA. CDR3: CASSLEGTGAYNEQFF. As DNA, the CDR3 is TGTGCCAGCAGCTTGGAGGGGACAGGGGCTTACAATGAGCAGTTCTTC.

The rearrangement links TRBV6-1 to TRBJ1-2; D is perhaps TRBD1 (6 bases). Trimming removed 1 base from V and 8 bases from J, with 14 bases in between. This CDR3 region has 14 residues. Germline V gene data show CDR1 as MNHNS and CDR2 as SASEGT. The CDR3 DNA reads TGTGCCAGCAGTGAAGTCGGCAGGGGCGGGGGCTACACCTTC. Translating gives CASSEVGRGGGYTF.

The chain employs TRBV6-1 and TRBJ2-1; a weak D match, TRBD2 (5 bases). The CDR3 is 16 residues long. V was pared by 4 bases and J by 5 bases, with 18 bases between. The germline V gene encodes CDR1 MNHNS and CDR2 SASEGT. CDR3 nucleotides: TGTGCCAGCAGTGGATCGGTAGCTAGCTTCAACAATGAGCAGTTCTTC. Its translation: CASSGSVASFNNEQFF.

This chain uses TRBV28 with TRBJ2-3; 10 bases agree with TRBD2. The ends lost 7 bases at V and 2 bases at J; junction bases unmatched: 6. Germline CDR1 reads MDHEN; CDR2 reads SYDVKM. The CDR3 has 15 amino acids. Here the CDR3 reads CASNPLAGDTDTQYF. CDR3 DNA: TGTGCCAGCAACCCTCTAGCGGGGGACACAGATACGCAGTATTTT.

V is TRBV4-2 and J is TRBJ2-7, with D perhaps matching TRBD2 (6 bases). The CDR3 runs to 16 residues. The V gene's germline CDR1 is LGHNA and CDR2 YNFKEQ. The V end lost 0 bases, the J end lost 2 bases, and 14 bases lay between the germline ends. The CDR3 region is CASSQDRLGGTYEQYF. CDR3 DNA sequence: TGTGCCAGCAGCCAAGATCGACTCGGCGGGACCTACGAGCAGTACTTC.

This clone was observed a single time. The V call is TRBV10-1, the J call TRBJ2-1, with 8 bases matching TRBD2. In germline, CDR1 is WNHNN, CDR2 SYGVQD (reference sequence). The CDR3 runs 16 residues. J gave up 8 bases and V 3 bases, and 12 bases lay outside the gene matches. The DNA for the CDR3 is TGCGCCAGCAGTGAAGTCGGCGGGAGGAGGATCGATGAGCAGTTCTTC. It yields the protein CASSEVGGRRIDEQFF.

The rearrangement joins TRBV5-1 to TRBJ2-3, with a tentative D call TRBD2 (6 bases). The CDR3 is 15 amino acids. The V gene lost 9 bases and the J gene lost 4 bases, with 21 bases spanning the gap. The germline V gene has CDR1 SGHRS and CDR2 YFSETQ. CDR3 nucleotides: TGCGCCACACGGGCGGGGCTGTCGGGAGCAGATACGCAGTATTTT. It codes for CATRAGLSGADTQYF.

This chain joins TRBV5-1 and TRBJ2-7, with a weak D call TRBD1 (6 bases). Germline CDR1 is SGHRS and CDR2 is YFSETQ. V was pared by 0 bases and J by 3 bases, with 10 bases between. This CDR3 is built from 14 residues. The CDR3 spells CASSLATGHYEQYF. CDR3 nucleotides: TGCGCCAGCAGCTTGGCAACAGGGCACTACGAGCAGTACTTC.

Points on this clone: This specimen includes other DNA sequences encoding the same CDR3. CDR3 bases: TGCGCCAGCAGTGAGTCACCGACTAGCACAGATACGCAGTATTTT. This translates into CASSESPTSTDTQYF. The rearrangement joins TRBV10-2 to TRBJ2-3; D unresolved. The CDR3 has 15 residues. The V end was cut by 0 bases, the J end by 0 bases, with 7 bases between. Germline V gene data show CDR1 as WSHSY and CDR2 as SAAADI.

The genes are TRBV6-5 and TRBJ2-7; 8 bases map to TRBD2. The ends lost 10 bases at V and 3 bases at J; junction bases unmatched: 14. In germline, CDR1 is MNHEY, CDR2 SVGAGI. This CDR3 region has 15 residues. This chain's CDR3 is CATFNPGLGIYEQYF. The CDR3 DNA sequence: TGTGCCACCTTTAACCCGGGACTAGGGATCTACGAGCAGTACTTC.

Concerning this clone: Other DNA sequences of this sample code for an identical CDR3. J is TRBJ2-3 and V is TRBV3-1 (or the pseudogene TRBV3-2); 9 positions agree with TRBD2. The CDR3 consists of 16 residues. Germline V gene sequence: CDR1 LGHDT, CDR2 YNNKEL (reference sequence). The V gene end was trimmed by 0 bases and the J gene end by 5 bases; junction bases not matched to a gene: 6. The DNA for the CDR3 is TGTGCCAGCAGCCAAGACACTAGCGGGCGACGAGATACGCAGTATTTT. This translates into CASSQDTSGRRDTQYF.

V usage is TRBV7-6 and J usage is TRBJ2-7; possibly TRBD1 for D (6 bases). Trimming pared 1 base from V and 1 base from J, leaving 11 bases between. CDR3 length equals 15 residues. CDR1 is SGHVS, CDR2 FNYEAQ, per germline. The CDR3, as DNA: TGTGCCAGCAGCTTAGGCAGGGGCTATTCCTACGAGCAGTACTTC. As protein: CASSLGRGYSYEQYF.

The V gene is TRBV27, the J gene TRBJ1-5; 7 bases agree with TRBD1. V lost 3 bases and J lost 4; bases outside the gene matches: 6. Germline values: CDR1 MNHEY, CDR2 SMNVEV (reference sequence). The CDR3 sequence is 15 residues long. Written as DNA, the CDR3 is TGTGCCAGCAGTTTCCGTGGGACAGTGAATCAGCCCCAGCATTTT. Amino acids: CASSFRGTVNQPQHF.

This clone has only one observation. V is TRBV19 and J is TRBJ2-1; 11 bases agree with TRBD2. This CDR3 has 14 amino acids. CDR1 and CDR2 (germline): LNHDA, SQIVND (reference sequence). V lost 6 bases, J lost 3 bases, and 1 base stayed unmatched. The CDR3 reads CASRGLADYNEQFF. Here the CDR3 DNA reads TGTGCCAGTAGGGGACTAGCGGACTACAATGAGCAGTTCTTC.

The chain recombines TRBV12-3 or TRBV12-4 with TRBJ2-2; D gene unclear. The V gene lost 6 bases and the J gene lost 5 bases, with 4 bases spanning the gap. The CDR3 spans 11 residues. The CDR3 region is CASSTTGELFF. The CDR3 nucleotides are TGTGCCAGCAGCACTACCGGGGAGCTGTTTTTT.